A selection of T cell receptor beta chains follows, all from one sample in a study of blood T cell repertoires in COVID-19. The data were produced by immunoSEQ multiplex PCR, yet TCRdb's version contains in-frame clones alone and is incomplete. The sample holds 210,000 or so clones, about 90% seen once. The sequencing sample was made of peripheral blood. The receptors come from a woman in her sixties or seventies with acute or convalescent COVID-19. The CDR3 runs from the conserved cysteine through the conserved F or W. A D gene is named only where the DNA matches it firmly. Clone size is given for some rows only: seen once, a few or many times, or a class if the clone is expanded.

NA | TRBV6-2/TRBV6-3 | 15 | NA | CASSPQGGSNQPQHF
TRBD1 | TRBV28 | 15 | NA | CASTNPGTGNYEQYF
TRBD1 | TRBV7-9 | 15 | NA | CASSLGDRDNQPQHF
TRBD1 | TRBV5-4 | 14 | NA | CASSFPGGDYEQYF
TRBD1 | TRBV28 | 13 | NA | CASLGQETDTQYF
TRBD2 | TRBV5-1 | 17 | NA | CASSSPTSGSSYNEQFF
NA | TRBV29-1 | 12 | NA | CSVGRVGGDYTF
NA | TRBV21-1 | 17 | NA | CASIPIPGQGLNYGYTF
NA | TRBV30 | 14 | NA | CAWSFGRVNEKLFF
NA | TRBV7-6 | 12 | NA | CASSARVDTQYF
NA | TRBV30 | 15 | once | CARTGRGLVGNTIYF
NA | TRBV19 | 14 | NA | CASSLRTVNTEAFF
NA | TRBV6-5 | 14 | NA | CASSFRGMNTEAFF
NA | TRBV28 | 13 | NA | CASRMGGEEKLFF
NA | TRBV6-5 | 15 | NA | CASRAPGGSGNTIYF
TRBD2 | TRBV3-1/TRBV3-2 | 18 | once | CASSQDMIAGWGTDTQYF
NA | TRBV7-3 | 13 | NA | CASSYSSGNTIYF
TRBD2 | TRBV14 | 15 | once | CASSQSGRSADTQYF
NA | TRBV21-1 | 17 | NA | CASSKEAEGASGNTIYF
TRBD1 | TRBV5-6 | 16 | NA | CASSRPGGAGRTEAFF
NA | TRBV5-1 | 15 | NA | CASSLATGYNSPLHF
NA | TRBV29-1 | 11 | once | CSVEPRETQYF
TRBD1 | TRBV2 | 15 | NA | CASSPPGGSNQPQHF
NA | TRBV4-1 | 16 | NA | CASSQPAGGVFTEAFF
NA | TRBV28 | 14 | NA | CASSPTGAKNIQYF
NA | TRBV6-5 | 13 | NA | CASSRDIAHGYTF
TRBD2 | TRBV27 | 14 | NA | CATKIGLAWETQYF
NA | TRBV19 | 15 | NA | CASSTGTTSNQPQHF
TRBD1 | TRBV28 | 14 | NA | CASSWDSSKGGYTF
TRBD1 | TRBV6-5 | 14 | once | CASSQGTGSYEQYF
NA | TRBV5-1 | 15 | NA | CASSRELATNEKLFF
TRBD1 | TRBV6-4 | 16 | NA | CASSGPQGAFGNTIYF
TRBD2 | TRBV19 | 16 | NA | CASSQTSGVNTGELFF
NA | TRBV13 | 13 | NA | CASSQPGQETQYF
NA | TRBV3-1/TRBV3-2 | 12 | NA | CASTAGAETQYF
NA | TRBV19 | 14 | NA | CASSILGVNTEAFF
NA | TRBV11-3 | 16 | NA | CASSPGGGGARDTQYF
NA | TRBV5-4 | 15 | NA | CASSLKEQRNSPLHF
TRBD2 | TRBV5-1 | 16 | once | CASRMGLVTSYNEQFF
TRBD1 | TRBV19 | 17 | NA | CASSPLVGTGGNDEQFF
NA | TRBV10-1 | 14 | NA | CASSESGHNSPLHF
NA | TRBV9 | 19 | NA | CASSVGRGAASISGNTIYF
NA | TRBV6-6 | 14 | once | CASSGRDGNTEAFF
NA | TRBV15 | 15 | NA | CATSRERGAGLRAFF
TRBD2 | TRBV7-8 | 15 | NA | CASSSRRLAGYEQYF
NA | TRBV18 | 13 | NA | CASSPVRNTEAFF
TRBD2 | TRBV11-3 | 16 | NA | CASSPGGSGRQDTQYF